The clone carrying this T cell receptor (beta chain) was counted once. Per the original data handling: Nucleated cell counts were estimated from reference gene primer amplification. The data were produced by immunoSEQ multiplex PCR, yet TCRdb's version contains in-frame clones alone and is incomplete. Clonal size and the V and J genes are those of that table, whereas D and trimming came from the DNA. The profile covers some 330,000 clones, with 80% to 90% appearing a single time and more than 5% taken by the ten largest. The germline CDR1 and CDR2 sequences are KGHSH and LQKENI. CDR3 size: 15 residues. Trimming took 5 bases from V and 0 from J, leaving 10 bases between them. These data come from a study of blood T cell repertoires in COVID-19. Study-level information: Sources were T cells, B-cell-depleted T cells, or PBMCs; the material itself was cDNA or gDNA.

Participants, about 18 to 100 years old, spanned around 26 US areas. The chain uses TRBV18 and TRBJ2-2, with D possibly being TRBD1 (5 bases). The receptor was derived from a man aged 25 to 45 who had recovered from COVID-19. Sample: PBMCs or T cells enriched from blood (not recorded which). CDR3 coding DNA: TGTGCCAGCTCAGGACAACAATCGAACACCGGGGAGCTGTTTTTT. Protein product: CASSGQQSNTGELFF. The variable domain in full, with the rest retrieved from reference TRBV18 and TRBJ2-2, is NAGVMQNPRHLVRRRGQEARLRCSPMKGHSHVYWYRQLPEEGLKFMVYLQKENIIDESGMPKERFSAEFPKEGPSILRIQQVVRGDSAAYFCASSGQQSNTGELFFGEGSRLTVL.